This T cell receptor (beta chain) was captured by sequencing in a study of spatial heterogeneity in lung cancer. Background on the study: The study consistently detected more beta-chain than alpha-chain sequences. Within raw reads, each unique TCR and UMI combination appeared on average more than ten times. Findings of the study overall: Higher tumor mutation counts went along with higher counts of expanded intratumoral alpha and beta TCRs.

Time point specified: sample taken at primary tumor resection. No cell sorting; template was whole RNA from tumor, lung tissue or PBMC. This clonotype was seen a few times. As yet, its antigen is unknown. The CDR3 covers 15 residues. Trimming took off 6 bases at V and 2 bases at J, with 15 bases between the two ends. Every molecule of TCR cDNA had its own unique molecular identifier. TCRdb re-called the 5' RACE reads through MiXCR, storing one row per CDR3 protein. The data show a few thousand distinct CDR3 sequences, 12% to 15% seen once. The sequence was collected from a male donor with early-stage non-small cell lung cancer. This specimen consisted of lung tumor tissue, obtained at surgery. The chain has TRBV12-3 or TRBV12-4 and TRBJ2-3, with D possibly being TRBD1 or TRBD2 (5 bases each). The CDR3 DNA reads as TGTGCCAGCAGCTATACAACGGGACCCACAGATACGCAGTATTTT. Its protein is CASSYTTGPTDTQYF.